This T cell receptor beta chain originates from a study of cytomegalovirus exposure and HLA in healthy donors. Primers for the PCR totalled 60 Vbeta and 13 Jbeta. Sequenced by immunoSEQ multiplex PCR; TCRdb stores in-frame clones only, minus some. The profile shows about 35,000 clones, roughly 80% of them singletons. Trimming shortened V by 4 bases and J by 4 bases, and 22 bases separated the two germline ends. This CDR3 spans 18 amino acids. CDR1 is MNHNS, CDR2 SASEGT, per germline. This clonotype was obtained from a male donor in good health and CMV-seronegative. Material for sequencing was PBMCs. The chain links TRBV6-1 to TRBJ2-2; D remains unclear. The CDR3, as DNA: TGTGCCAGCAGTGCAGAATACAAGTATGAGTCGGGCACCGGGGAGCTGTTTTTT. Its protein product is CASSAEYKYESGTGELFF.